This T cell receptor beta chain is drawn from a study of blood T cell repertoires in COVID-19. Study background: COVID-19 samples, acute and convalescent, were from the United States, Italy and Spain. The cDNA or gDNA used as material had been derived from T cells, B-cell-depleted T cells, or PBMCs.

V was pared by 4 bases and J by 1 base, with 5 bases between. Germline loops: CDR1 SGHRS, CDR2 YFSETQ. The CDR3 is 12 amino acids. This clone was counted a few times. The same CDR3 can be traced to other DNA sequences in this sample. The assay was immunoSEQ multiplex PCR, and TCRdb's table has in-frame clones only and misses some. The table has 120,000 to 150,000 clones, around 87% seen once. This sequence was found in a man aged 50-60 years who had recovered from COVID-19. The sample taken for sequencing was peripheral blood. This sequence joins TRBV5-1 and TRBJ2-5; the D is unclear. The CDR3 region is CASSPSQETQYF. For the CDR3, the DNA is TGCGCCAGCAGCCCATCCCAAGAGACCCAGTACTTC.